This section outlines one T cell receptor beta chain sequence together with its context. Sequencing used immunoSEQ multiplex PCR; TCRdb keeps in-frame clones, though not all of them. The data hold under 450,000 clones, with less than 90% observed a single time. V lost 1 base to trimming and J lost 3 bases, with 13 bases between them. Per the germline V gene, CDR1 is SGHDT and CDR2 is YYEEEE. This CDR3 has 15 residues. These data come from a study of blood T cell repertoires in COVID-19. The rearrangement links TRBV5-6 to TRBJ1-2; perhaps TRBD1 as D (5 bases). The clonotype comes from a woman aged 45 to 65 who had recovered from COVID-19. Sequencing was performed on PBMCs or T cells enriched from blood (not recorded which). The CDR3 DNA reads TGTGCCAGCAGCTTGTATAGGGGATTCGACTATGGCTACACCTTC. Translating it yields CASSLYRGFDYGYTF.